This T cell receptor beta chain is drawn from a study of T-cell memory formation after mild COVID-19. Findings and limits, study-wide: Later expanders leaned CD4+, whereas day 15 to 85 contracting clones were balanced CD4/CD8.

This CDR3 has 16 residues. V was pared by 2 bases and J by 5 bases, with 16 bases between. This clonotype was seen only a few times. Its antigen is currently unknown. 5'RACE primed at constant segments yielded TCR alpha and TCR beta cDNA libraries bearing sample barcodes and UMIs. Each CDR3 protein gets one entry after TCRdb re-called the 5' RACE reads with MiXCR. The sample gives fewer than 150,000 distinct CDR3 sequences, more than 13% of which show up once; roughly 28% is in the top ten. Sequencing was performed on PBMCs or a T cell subset sorted from them (not recorded which). The genes are TRBV12-3 or TRBV12-4 and TRBJ1-3; D unclear. The sequence was obtained from an adult woman who had mild COVID-19 (a few samples of this study predate the infection). Cell type and time point are not known. The CDR3 spells CASSLKVSRRRNTIYF. The CDR3 DNA is TGTGCCAGCAGTTTAAAGGTCAGCCGGAGAAGAAACACCATATATTTT.